Shown below are 9 T cell receptor beta chains from a single sample sequenced in a study of control samples from healthy donors and cancer patients. The table came from immunoSEQ multiplex PCR; TCRdb's copy has only in-frame clones and leaves some out. The repertoire holds over 150,000 clones, with 94% as singletons. Input material: blood. Receptors originate from a woman between 18 and 29 years old in good health.

CDR3 loop: CASSTAGTDTQYF. DNA of the CDR3: TGTGCCAGTAGTACCGCCGGCACAGATACGCAGTATTTT. The gene calls are TRBV19 and TRBJ2-3; unclear D gene. The CDR3 has 13 amino acids. Germline V CDR1 and CDR2: LNHDA, SQIVND (reference sequence). Trimming stripped 4 bases from V and 1 base from J, with 6 bases between.

The chain recombines TRBV10-3 with TRBJ2-2, with a tentative D call TRBD1 (6 bases). The V end was cut by 6 bases, the J end by 5 bases, with 13 bases between. The CDR3 sequence is 14 residues long. Germline V gene data show CDR1 as ENHRY and CDR2 as SYGVKD. CDR3 in amino acids: CAIRQGLGTGELFF. CDR3 nucleotide sequence: TGTGCCATCAGACAGGGCTTGGGGACCGGGGAGCTGTTTTTT.

This clone was detected only once. The chain uses TRBV4-2 and TRBJ2-1; D remains unclear. V was cut by 0 bases and J by 0 bases, with 9 bases left in between. The CDR3 sequence is 16 residues long. Germline V lookup: CDR1 LGHNA, CDR2 YNFKEQ. The CDR3: CASSQELYFSYNEQFF. In nucleotides, the CDR3 is TGTGCCAGCAGCCAAGAGTTGTATTTCTCCTACAATGAGCAGTTCTTC.

V is TRBV5-6 and J is TRBJ1-2, with TRBD1 as a possible D gene (5 bases). V lost 4 bases and J 2 bases, leaving 12 bases between the germline ends. The CDR3 is 14 amino acids. Germline-derived CDR1 and CDR2 are SGHDT and YYEEEE. CDR3 nucleotides: TGTGCCAGCAGCGGGGGAGGCATGAACTATGGCTACACCTTC. This translates into CASSGGGMNYGYTF.

The chain has TRBV6-6 and TRBJ2-7; 9 nucleotides line up with TRBD2. The CDR3 consists of 14 residues. J gave up 4 bases and V 6 bases, and 7 bases lay outside the gene matches. Germline V CDR1 and CDR2: MNHNY, SVGAGI (reference sequence). CDR3 amino acids: CASSTAGGPYEQYF. CDR3 in DNA: TGTGCCAGCAGCACGGCGGGGGGGCCTTACGAGCAGTACTTC.

CDR3 protein: CASSDGGGRGTGELFF. In nucleotides, the CDR3 is TGCGCCAGCAGCGACGGGGGGGGGCGAGGCACCGGGGAGCTGTTTTTT. V is TRBV4-1 and J is TRBJ2-2; 8 positions match TRBD2. The germline CDR1 and CDR2 sequences are MGHRA and YSYEKL. This CDR3 is 16 amino acids long. V lost 5 bases and J lost 4; bases outside the gene matches: 9.

This sequence joins TRBV9 and TRBJ2-7, with D unclear. Trimming took off 0 bases at V and 2 bases at J, with 9 bases between the two ends. This CDR3 region has 14 residues. Germline CDR1 reads SGDLS; CDR2 reads YYNGEE. This chain's CDR3 is CASSVDPDTYEQYF. CDR3 nucleotide sequence: TGTGCCAGCAGCGTAGATCCGGATACCTACGAGCAGTACTTC.

In DNA form, the CDR3 reads TGCGCCAGCAGCCATGGCGACAGGGATTCTAACGAGCAGTACTTC. Protein product: CASSHGDRDSNEQYF. This chain links TRBV4-1 with TRBJ2-7, with 7 bases lining up with TRBD1. Germline-derived CDR1 and CDR2 are MGHRA and YSYEKL. V trimming: 3 bases; J trimming: 5 bases; junction bases outside the gene matches: 10. The CDR3 extends over 15 amino acids.

The DNA of the CDR3 is TGTGCCAGCAGCCGCGAACAAGGAGCGGGTCAGCCCCAGCATTTT. Protein sequence: CASSREQGAGQPQHF. The chain recombines TRBV4-2 with TRBJ1-5; no definite D call. Per the germline V gene, CDR1 is LGHNA and CDR2 is YNFKEQ. CDR3 length: 15 amino acids. V was clipped by 4 bases and J by 6 bases, with 16 bases between them.